The entry below describes one T cell receptor (beta chain). These data belong to a study of blood T cell repertoires in COVID-19. Repertoires were generated with immunoSEQ multiplex PCR, while TCRdb's copy carries only in-frame clones and drops some. This sample has about 250,000 clones, with about 80% found just once. Germline loops: CDR1 SGHTS, CDR2 YDEGEE. With V trimmed by 1 base and J by 7 bases, 4 bases remained unmatched. The CDR3 runs 14 residues. The TCR comes from a woman in her 40s who had been exposed to COVID-19. The chain carries TRBV5-8 and TRBJ1-5, with 8 bases identical to TRBD1. Source material: PBMCs or T cells enriched from blood (not recorded which). The CDR3 spells CASSLTGGGQPQHF. CDR3 DNA: TGTGCCAGCAGCTTGACAGGGGGAGGACAGCCCCAGCATTTT.